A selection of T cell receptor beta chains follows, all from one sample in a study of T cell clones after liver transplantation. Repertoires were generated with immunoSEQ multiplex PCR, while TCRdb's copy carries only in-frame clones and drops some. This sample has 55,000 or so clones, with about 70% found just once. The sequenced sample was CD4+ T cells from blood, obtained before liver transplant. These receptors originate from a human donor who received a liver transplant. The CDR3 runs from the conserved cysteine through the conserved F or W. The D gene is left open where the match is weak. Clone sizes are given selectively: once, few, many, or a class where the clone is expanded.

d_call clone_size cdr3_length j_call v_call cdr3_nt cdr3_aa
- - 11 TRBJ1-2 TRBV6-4 TGTGCCGGCCCCGGGGGAGGGGGCTACACCTTC CAGPGGGGYTF
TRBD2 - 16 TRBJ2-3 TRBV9 TGTGCCAGCAGCGTAGATCCTAGCGGGGCCACAGATACGCAGTATTTT CASSVDPSGATDTQYF
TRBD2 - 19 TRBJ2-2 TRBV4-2 TGTGCCAGCAGCCCCCAGGGACTAGCGGGGGGTGGGAACACCGGGGAGCTGTTTTTT CASSPQGLAGGGNTGELFF
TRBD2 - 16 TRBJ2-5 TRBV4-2 TGTGCCAGCAGCCAAGGGCGGGGGGGCCCTGGGGAGACCCAGTACTTC CASSQGRGGPGETQYF
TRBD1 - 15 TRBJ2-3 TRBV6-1 TGTGCCAGCAGTGAGACAGGGCTAAGCACAGATACGCAGTATTTT CASSETGLSTDTQYF
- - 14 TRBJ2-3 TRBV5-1 TGCGCCAGCAGCTTCATCGGGGTCACAGATACGCAGTATTTT CASSFIGVTDTQYF
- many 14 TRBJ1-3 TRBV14 TGTGCCAGCAGCCTAACAGAGTCTGGAAACACCATATATTTT CASSLTESGNTIYF
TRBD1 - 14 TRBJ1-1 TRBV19 TGTGCCAGTAGCCTTGACAGGGTAATTACTGAAGCTTTCTTT CASSLDRVITEAFF
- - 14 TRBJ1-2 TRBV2 TGTGCCAGCAGTGAAAGACAGCGAAGCTATGGCTACACCTTC CASSERQRSYGYTF
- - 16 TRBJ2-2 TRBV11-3 TGTGCCAGCAGCCTGTATGGAGGTGAAAACACCGGGGAGCTGTTTTTT CASSLYGGENTGELFF
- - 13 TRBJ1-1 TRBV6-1 TGTGCCAGCCGCGCCTGGGGCGGCACTGAAGCTTTCTTT CASRAWGGTEAFF
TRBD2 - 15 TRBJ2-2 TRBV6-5 TGTGCCAGCAGTTCTCTAGCGGGGCACGCCGGGGAGCTGTTTTTT CASSSLAGHAGELFF
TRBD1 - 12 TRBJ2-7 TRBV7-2 TGTGCCAGCAGCATCCGGGACAGCGAGCAGTACTTC CASSIRDSEQYF
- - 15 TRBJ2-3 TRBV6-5 TGTGCCAGCAGTTACTCAGTCCAGGGCACAGATACGCAGTATTTT CASSYSVQGTDTQYF
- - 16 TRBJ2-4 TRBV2 TGTGCCAGCGGGGGGAGGCAGGGGGAGACCAAAAACATTCAGTACTTC CASGGRQGETKNIQYF
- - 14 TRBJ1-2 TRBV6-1 TGTGCCAGCAGTGAAAGGGAGTTTAACTATGGCTACACCTTC CASSEREFNYGYTF
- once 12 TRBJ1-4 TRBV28 TGTGCCAGCGCCCTCTCGGGTGAAAAACTGTTTTTT CASALSGEKLFF
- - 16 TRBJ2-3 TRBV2 TGTGCCAGCAGTGAAGCTGAGGGGGGGGCCCCAGATACGCAGTATTTT CASSEAEGGAPDTQYF
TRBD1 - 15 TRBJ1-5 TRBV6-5 TGTGCCAGCAGTTACTCCCGACAGGGAAATCAGCCCCAGCATTTT CASSYSRQGNQPQHF
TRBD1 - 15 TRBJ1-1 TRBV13 TGTGCCAGCAGCCCCCGACAGGGGATGGGGACTGAAGCTTTCTTT CASSPRQGMGTEAFF
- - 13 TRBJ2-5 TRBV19 TGTGCCAGTAGTAGGGCATACCAAGAGACCCAGTACTTC CASSRAYQETQYF
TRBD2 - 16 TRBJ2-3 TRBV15 TGTGCCACCAGCCGCCGAACTAGCGGGGACCCACATACGCAGTATTTT CATSRRTSGDPHTQYF
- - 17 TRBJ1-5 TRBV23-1 TGCGCCAGCAGTCAATATAGGATTGGGAGGGTTTGGCAGCCCCAGCATTTT CASSQYRIGRVWQPQHF
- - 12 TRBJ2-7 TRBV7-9 TGTGCCAGCAGAACAGGGTCCCTCGAGCAGTACTTC CASRTGSLEQYF
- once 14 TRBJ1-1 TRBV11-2 TGTGCCAGCAGCTTACCCGGGTCGGGGACTGAAGCTTTCTTT CASSLPGSGTEAFF
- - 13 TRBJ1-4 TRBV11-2 TGTGCCAGCAGCTTAGCGGGGAATGAAAAACTGTTTTTT CASSLAGNEKLFF
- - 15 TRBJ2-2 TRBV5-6 TGTGCCAGCAGCTTGGAGCCGACGGTCAGGGGGGAGCTGTTTTTT CASSLEPTVRGELFF
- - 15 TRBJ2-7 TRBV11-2 TGTGCCAGCAGCTTAGATTTCTTGCAACTTGCCGAGCAGTACTTC CASSLDFLQLAEQYF
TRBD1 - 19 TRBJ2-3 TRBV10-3 TGTGCCACCGTCGATACCGGGACAGGGTATTCAACTAGCACAGATACGCAGTATTTT CATVDTGTGYSTSTDTQYF
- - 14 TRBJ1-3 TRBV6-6 TGTGCCAGCAGCGGCGGGGCTTTGGGAAACACCATATATTTT CASSGGALGNTIYF
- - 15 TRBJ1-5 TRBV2 TGTGCCAGCAGCTCCGAACTGGGAGGCAATCAGCCCCAGCATTTT CASSSELGGNQPQHF
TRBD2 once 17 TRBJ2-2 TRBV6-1 TGTGCCAGCAGTGAAAGGAGCGGGGGGACGTCTGTAAGGGAGCTGTTTTTT CASSERSGGTSVRELFF
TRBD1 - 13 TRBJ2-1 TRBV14 TGTGCCAGCGGGGACAGGGTCTACAATGAGCAGTTCTTC CASGDRVYNEQFF
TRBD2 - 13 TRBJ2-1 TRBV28 TGTGCCACACGCCCCGGGGGGGGGAATGAGCAGTTCTTC CATRPGGGNEQFF
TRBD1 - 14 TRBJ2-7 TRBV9 TGTGCCAGCAGCCCCGACAGGGGGCGGTACGAGCAGTACTTC CASSPDRGRYEQYF
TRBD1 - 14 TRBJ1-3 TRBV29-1 TGCAGCGCCGTTACAGGGGGTGGTGGAAACACCATATATTTT CSAVTGGGGNTIYF
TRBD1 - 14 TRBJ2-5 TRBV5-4 TGTGCCAGCACCCTGGACAGGGGACAAGAGACCCAGTACTTC CASTLDRGQETQYF
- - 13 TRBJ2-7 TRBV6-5 TGTGCCAGCTCCAAGGGGGGGTTGTACGAGCAGTACTTC CASSKGGLYEQYF
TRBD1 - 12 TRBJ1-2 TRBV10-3 TGTGCCATCAGCGGGACAGGGGACGGCTACACCTTC CAISGTGDGYTF
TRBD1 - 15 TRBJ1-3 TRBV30 TGTGCCTGGGGACCGGGACAGTTCTCTGGAAACACCATATATTTT CAWGPGQFSGNTIYF
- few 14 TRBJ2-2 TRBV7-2 TGTGCCAGCAGCATAGCCCCTAACTCCGGGGAGCTGTTTTTT CASSIAPNSGELFF
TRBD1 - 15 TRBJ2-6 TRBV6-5 TGTGCCAGCCGGACAGGCACCTCTGGGGCCAACGTCCTGACTTTC CASRTGTSGANVLTF
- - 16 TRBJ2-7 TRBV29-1 TGCAGCGTTGAAGAGGGAGGTTCCTCCCCCACTTACGAGCAGTACTTC CSVEEGGSSPTYEQYF
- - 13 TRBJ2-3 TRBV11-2 TGTGCCAGCAGCTTAGACAGAAACAATGGGCAGTATTTT CASSLDRNNGQYF
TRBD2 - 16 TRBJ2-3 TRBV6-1 TGTGCCAGCAGTGAAGTTAGCGGGGGGGGCCGAGATACGCAGTATTTT CASSEVSGGGRDTQYF
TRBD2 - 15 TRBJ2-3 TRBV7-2 TGTGCCAGCAGCTTAGAAACTAGCGGGTGGCGGGAGCAGTATTTT CASSLETSGWREQYF
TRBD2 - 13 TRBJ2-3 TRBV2 TGTGCCAGCAAGCGGGGGACCACAGATACGCAGTATTTT CASKRGTTDTQYF
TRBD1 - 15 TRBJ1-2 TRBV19 TGTGCCAGTAGTATAGATAACAGGGGGAGTCGTGGCTACACCTTC CASSIDNRGSRGYTF